This entry lists 4 T cell receptor beta chains sequenced from one sample in a study of vaccination and CD4 T cells after COVID-19. With the Oncomine TCR Beta short-read assay, DNA from cultured CD4+ T cells was sequenced. TCRdb ran MiXCR on the PCR reads and lists one entry per CDR3 protein. The sample includes 20,000 to 30,000 distinct CDR3 sequences, about 54% seen only once; the top ten take around 2.7%. These receptors have no identified antigens. Stated treatment: approximately nine-day PBMC culture with coronavirus spike peptide pools or control peptides (ViraFEST assay). Input material: CD4+ T cells from blood, cultured in vitro. Every receptor here comes from a human donor who had recovered from COVID-19.

The rearrangement joins TRBV20-1 to TRBJ2-3; D remains unclear. Germline V gene lookup returns CDR1 DFQATT and CDR2 SNEGSKA (reference sequence). The ends were cut back, 5 bases at V and 1 base at J, with 7 bases in the middle. CDR3 length: 12 amino acids. The CDR3 DNA reads TGCAGTGCTGTGGAAGGCACAGATACGCAGTATTTT. Translation: CSAVEGTDTQYF.

The chain is built from TRBV11-2 and TRBJ2-7; no clear D. Per germline, CDR1 SGHAT and CDR2 FQNNGV. V was clipped by 1 base and J by 2 bases, with 21 bases between them. This CDR3 region has 18 residues. The CDR3, as DNA: TGTGCCAGCAGCTTAGGGGCCAGGAGCCCCGACCTTACCTACGAGCAGTACTTC. It is translated as CASSLGARSPDLTYEQYF.

This clonotype was recorded a few times. The chain has TRBV7-2 and TRBJ2-1, with 11 bases aligning to TRBD2. Germline trimming cut 5 bases from V and 9 bases from J; bases unmatched to any gene: 9. In germline, CDR1 is SGHTA, CDR2 FQGNSA. There are 15 residues in the CDR3. CDR3 region: CASSPPGLAEGEQFF. The CDR3 nucleotides read TGTGCCAGCAGCCCGCCGGGACTAGCGGAGGGTGAGCAGTTCTTC.

The V gene is TRBV12-3 or TRBV12-4, the J gene TRBJ1-2; 7 nucleotides align to TRBD1. The V segment lost 4 bases and the J segment 8 bases; nucleotides outside the gene matches: 7. The CDR3 spans 13 residues. The CDR3 loop reads CASSSSGTVGYTF. In nucleotides, the CDR3 is TGTGCCAGCAGTTCCTCCGGGACAGTCGGCTACACCTTC.